The TCR beta chain described here comes from a study of blood T cell repertoires in COVID-19. There are 12 residues in the CDR3. The germline V gene has CDR1 KGHDR and CDR2 SFDVKD. V lost 6 bases to trimming and J lost 7 bases, with 11 bases between them. Authors' processing steps: Amplification of reference gene primers provided the estimated nucleated cell counts. The protocol was immunoSEQ multiplex PCR, while the TCRdb copy is restricted to in-frame clones and leaves out a portion. For V, J and clone size, that table is used; D and trimming come from the DNA. The sample has nearly 200,000 clones, around 80% seen once.

The sequence was collected from a human donor in a cohort sampled during active COVID-19. The material sequenced was peripheral blood. This rearrangement joins TRBV24-1 to TRBJ2-5, with a tentative D call TRBD1 (5 bases). The CDR3 protein is CATSRQSGTQYF. The DNA of the CDR3 is TGTGCCACCAGTCGACAGTCTGGGACCCAGTACTTC.